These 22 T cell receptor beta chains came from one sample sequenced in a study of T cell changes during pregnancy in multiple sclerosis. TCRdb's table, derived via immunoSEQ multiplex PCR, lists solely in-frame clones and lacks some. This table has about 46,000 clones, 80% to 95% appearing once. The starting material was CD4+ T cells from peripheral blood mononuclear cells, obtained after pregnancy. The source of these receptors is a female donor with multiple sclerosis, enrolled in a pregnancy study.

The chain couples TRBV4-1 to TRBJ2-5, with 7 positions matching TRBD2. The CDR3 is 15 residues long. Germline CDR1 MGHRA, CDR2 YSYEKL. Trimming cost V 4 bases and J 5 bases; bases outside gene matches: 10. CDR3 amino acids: CASSPGLVGVETQYF. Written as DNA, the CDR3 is TGCGCCAGCAGCCCCGGACTAGTAGGTGTGGAGACCCAGTACTTC.

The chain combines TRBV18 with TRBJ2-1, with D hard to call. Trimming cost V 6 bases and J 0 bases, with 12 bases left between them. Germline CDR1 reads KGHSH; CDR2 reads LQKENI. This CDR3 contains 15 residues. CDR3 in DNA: TGTGCCAGCTCCGCAGCGACGAGCTCCTACAATGAGCAGTTCTTC. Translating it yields CASSAATSSYNEQFF. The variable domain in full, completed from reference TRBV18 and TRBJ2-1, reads NAGVMQNPRHLVRRRGQEARLRCSPMKGHSHVYWYRQLPEEGLKFMVYLQKENIIDESGMPKERFSAEFPKEGPSILRIQQVVRGDSAAYFCASSAATSSYNEQFFGPGTRLTVL.

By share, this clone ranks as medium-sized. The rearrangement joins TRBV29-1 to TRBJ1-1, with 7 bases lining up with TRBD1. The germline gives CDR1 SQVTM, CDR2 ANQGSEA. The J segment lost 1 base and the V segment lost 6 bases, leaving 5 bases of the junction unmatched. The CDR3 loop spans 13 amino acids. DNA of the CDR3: TGCAGCGTCAAACGGGACAGGAACACTGAAGCTTTCTTT. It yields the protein CSVKRDRNTEAFF.

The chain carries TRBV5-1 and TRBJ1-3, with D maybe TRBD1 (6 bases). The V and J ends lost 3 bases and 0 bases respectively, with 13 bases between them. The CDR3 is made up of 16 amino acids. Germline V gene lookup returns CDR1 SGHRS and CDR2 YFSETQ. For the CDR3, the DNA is TGCGCCAGCAGCTCCTCCCAGGGGTCCTCTGGAAACACCATATATTTT. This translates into CASSSSQGSSGNTIYF.

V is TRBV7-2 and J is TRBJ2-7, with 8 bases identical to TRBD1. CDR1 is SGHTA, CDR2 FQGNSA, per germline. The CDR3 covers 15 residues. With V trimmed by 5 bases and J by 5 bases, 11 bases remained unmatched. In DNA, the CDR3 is TGTGCCAGCAGCCTCCGCCGACAGGGGACCCACGAGCAGTACTTC. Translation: CASSLRRQGTHEQYF.

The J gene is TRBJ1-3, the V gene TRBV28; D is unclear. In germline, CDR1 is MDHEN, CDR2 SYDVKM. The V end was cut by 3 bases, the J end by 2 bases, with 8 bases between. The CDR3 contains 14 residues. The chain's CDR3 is CASSFGSTGNTIYF. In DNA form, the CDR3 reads TGTGCCAGCAGTTTCGGGAGTACTGGAAACACCATATATTTT.

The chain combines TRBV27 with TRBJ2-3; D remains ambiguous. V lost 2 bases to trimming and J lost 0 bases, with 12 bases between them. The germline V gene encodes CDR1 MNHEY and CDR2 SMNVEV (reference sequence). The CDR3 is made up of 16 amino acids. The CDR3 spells CASSLPPSGSTDTQYF. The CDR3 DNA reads TGTGCCAGCAGTTTACCCCCCTCAGGCAGCACAGATACGCAGTATTTT.

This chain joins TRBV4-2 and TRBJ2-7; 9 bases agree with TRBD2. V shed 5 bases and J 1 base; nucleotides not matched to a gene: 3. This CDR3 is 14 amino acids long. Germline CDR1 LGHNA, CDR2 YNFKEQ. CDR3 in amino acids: CASSLAGDSYEQYF. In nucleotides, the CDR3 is TGTGCCAGCAGCTTAGCGGGAGATTCCTACGAGCAGTACTTC.

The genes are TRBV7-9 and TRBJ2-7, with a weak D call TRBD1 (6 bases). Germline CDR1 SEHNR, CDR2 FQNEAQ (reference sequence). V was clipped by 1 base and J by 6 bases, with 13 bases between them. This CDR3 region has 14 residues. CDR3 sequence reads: CASSLVGTPLEQYF. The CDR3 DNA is TGTGCCAGCAGCTTAGTCGGGACACCGCTCGAGCAGTACTTC.

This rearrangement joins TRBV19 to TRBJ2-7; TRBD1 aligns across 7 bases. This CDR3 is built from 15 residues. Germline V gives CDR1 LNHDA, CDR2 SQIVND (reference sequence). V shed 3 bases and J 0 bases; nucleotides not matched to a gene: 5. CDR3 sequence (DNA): TGTGCCAGTAGTATTCAAGGGACAGTCTCCTACGAGCAGTACTTC. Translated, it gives CASSIQGTVSYEQYF.

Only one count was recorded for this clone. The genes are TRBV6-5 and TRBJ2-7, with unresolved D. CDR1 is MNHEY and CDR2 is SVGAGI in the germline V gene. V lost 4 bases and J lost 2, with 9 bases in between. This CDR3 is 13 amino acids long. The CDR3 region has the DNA TGTGCCAGCAGTTTCGTGGGCACCTACGAGCAGTACTTC. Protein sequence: CASSFVGTYEQYF.

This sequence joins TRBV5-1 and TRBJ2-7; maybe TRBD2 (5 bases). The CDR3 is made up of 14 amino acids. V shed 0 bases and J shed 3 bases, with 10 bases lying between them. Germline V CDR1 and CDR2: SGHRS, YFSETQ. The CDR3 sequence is CASSLAGDVYEQYF. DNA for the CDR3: TGCGCCAGCAGCTTGGCCGGGGATGTCTACGAGCAGTACTTC.

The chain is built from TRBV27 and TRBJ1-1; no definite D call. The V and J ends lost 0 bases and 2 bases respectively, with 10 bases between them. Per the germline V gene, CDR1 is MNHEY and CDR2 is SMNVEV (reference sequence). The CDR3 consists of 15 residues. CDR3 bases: TGTGCCAGCAGTTTATCGATAACGGGAAACACTGAAGCTTTCTTT. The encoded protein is CASSLSITGNTEAFF.

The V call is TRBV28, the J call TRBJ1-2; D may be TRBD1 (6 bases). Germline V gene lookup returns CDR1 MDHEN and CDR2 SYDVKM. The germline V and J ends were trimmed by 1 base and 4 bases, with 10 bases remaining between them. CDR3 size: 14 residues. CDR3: CASSLSGAGYGYTF. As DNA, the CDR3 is TGTGCCAGCAGTTTATCAGGGGCCGGCTATGGCTACACCTTC.

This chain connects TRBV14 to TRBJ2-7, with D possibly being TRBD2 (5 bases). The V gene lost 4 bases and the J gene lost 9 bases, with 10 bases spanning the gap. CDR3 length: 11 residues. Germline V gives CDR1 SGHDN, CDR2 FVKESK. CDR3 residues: CASSPGVRQYF. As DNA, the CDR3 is TGTGCCAGCAGCCCCGGGGTCCGGCAGTACTTC. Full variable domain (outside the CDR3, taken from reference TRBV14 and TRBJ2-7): EAGVTQFPSHSVIEKGQTVTLRCDPISGHDNLYWYRRVMGKEIKFLLHFVKESKQDESGMPNNRFLAERTGGTYSTLKVQPAELEDSGVYFCASSPGVRQYFGPGTRLTVT.

The DNA for the CDR3 is TGTGCCAGCAGTGAGGCGGGGTTTGGGACCCAGTACTTC. Encoded protein: CASSEAGFGTQYF. The chain employs TRBV2 and TRBJ2-5, with D maybe TRBD2 (6 bases). This CDR3 is 13 amino acids long. V shed 3 bases and J shed 7 bases, with 12 bases lying between them. Germline V gene data show CDR1 as SNHLY and CDR2 as FYNNEI.

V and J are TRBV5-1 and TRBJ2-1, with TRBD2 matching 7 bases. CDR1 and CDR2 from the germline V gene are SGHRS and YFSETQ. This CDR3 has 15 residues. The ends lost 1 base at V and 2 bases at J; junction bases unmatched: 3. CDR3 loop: CASSLPSGTYNEQFF. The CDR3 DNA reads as TGCGCCAGCAGCTTGCCTAGCGGTACCTACAATGAGCAGTTCTTC.

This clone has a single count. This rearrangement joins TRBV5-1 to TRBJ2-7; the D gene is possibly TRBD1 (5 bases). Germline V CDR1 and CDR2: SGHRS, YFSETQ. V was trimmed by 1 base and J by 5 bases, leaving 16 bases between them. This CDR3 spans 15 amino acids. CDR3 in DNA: TGCGCCAGCAGCTTGACCGCAGGGTCTATGAACGAGCAGTACTTC. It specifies CASSLTAGSMNEQYF.

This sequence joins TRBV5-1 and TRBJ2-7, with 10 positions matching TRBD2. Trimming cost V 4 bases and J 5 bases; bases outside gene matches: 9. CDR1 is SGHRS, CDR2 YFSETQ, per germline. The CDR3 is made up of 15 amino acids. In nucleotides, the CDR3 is TGCGCCAGCAGCCTCGCTAGCGGGAGTAGCGACGAGCAGTACTTC. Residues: CASSLASGSSDEQYF.

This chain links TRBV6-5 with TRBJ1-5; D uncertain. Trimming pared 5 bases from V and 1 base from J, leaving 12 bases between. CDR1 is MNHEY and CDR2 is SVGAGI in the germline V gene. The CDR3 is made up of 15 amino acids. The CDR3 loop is CASSAQTVSNQPQHF. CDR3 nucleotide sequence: TGTGCCAGCAGTGCCCAAACAGTGAGCAATCAGCCCCAGCATTTT.

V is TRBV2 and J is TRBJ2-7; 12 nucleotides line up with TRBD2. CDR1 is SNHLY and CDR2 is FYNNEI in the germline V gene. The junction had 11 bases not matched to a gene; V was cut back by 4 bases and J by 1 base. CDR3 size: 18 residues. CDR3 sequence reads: CASSVPTSGRKNSYEQYF. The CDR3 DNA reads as TGTGCCAGCAGTGTCCCCACTAGCGGGAGGAAGAATTCCTACGAGCAGTACTTC.

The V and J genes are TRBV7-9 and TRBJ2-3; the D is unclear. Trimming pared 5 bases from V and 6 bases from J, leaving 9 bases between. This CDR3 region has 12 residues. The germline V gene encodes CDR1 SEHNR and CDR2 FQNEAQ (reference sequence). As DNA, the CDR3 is TGTGCCAGCAGCCTTATGGAGGATACGCAGTATTTT. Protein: CASSLMEDTQYF. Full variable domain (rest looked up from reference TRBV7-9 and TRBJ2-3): DTGVSQNPRHKITKRGQNVTFRCDPISEHNRLYWYRQTLGQGPEFLTYFQNEAQLEKSRLLSDRFSAERPKGSFSTLEIQRTEQGDSAMYLCASSLMEDTQYFGPGTRLTVL.